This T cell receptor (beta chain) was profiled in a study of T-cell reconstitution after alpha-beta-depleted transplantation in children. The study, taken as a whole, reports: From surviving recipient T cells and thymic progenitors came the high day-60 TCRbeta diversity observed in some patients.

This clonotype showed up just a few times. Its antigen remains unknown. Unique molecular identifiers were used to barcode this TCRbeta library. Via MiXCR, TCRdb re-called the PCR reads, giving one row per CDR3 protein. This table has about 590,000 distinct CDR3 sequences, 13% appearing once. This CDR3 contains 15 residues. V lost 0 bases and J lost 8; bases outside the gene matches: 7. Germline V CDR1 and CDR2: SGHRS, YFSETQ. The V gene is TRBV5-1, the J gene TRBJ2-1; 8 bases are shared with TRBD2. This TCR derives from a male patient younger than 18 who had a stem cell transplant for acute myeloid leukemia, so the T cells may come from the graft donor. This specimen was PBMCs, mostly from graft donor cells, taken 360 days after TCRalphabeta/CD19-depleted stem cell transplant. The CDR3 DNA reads TGCGCCAGCAGCTTGGGGTACGGGACTAGAGATGAGCAGTTCTTC. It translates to CASSLGYGTRDEQFF.